This T cell receptor (beta chain) comes out of a study of Graves' ophthalmopathy and Graves' hyperthyroidism. V was cut by 0 bases and J by 12 bases, with 30 bases left in between. Germline CDR1 is DFQATT and CDR2 is SNEGSKA (reference sequence). The CDR3 is 18 amino acids. The source of the PBMCs was over 8.5 ml of fresh peripheral blood. As the template, RNA transcripts were used to amplify TCR beta CDR3 regions. The first round was an RT-PCR with HTBI primers, and the second round was a multiplex PCR. MiXCR, applied by TCRdb to the multiplex PCR reads, yields one record per CDR3 protein. This table has 40,000 to 45,000 distinct CDR3 sequences, roughly half appearing once.

Sequencing was carried out using peripheral blood. The receptor was isolated from an adult man with Graves' ophthalmopathy. The genes are TRBV20-1 and TRBJ2-1; the D gene is possibly TRBD2 (7 bases). The CDR3 nucleotides are TGCAGTGCTAGAGATTTCAGCCGTGGGGGGGCTCCCACAGATACGCAGTTCTTC. It specifies CSARDFSRGGAPTDTQFF.